Sequencing of this T cell receptor (beta chain) was carried out in a study of response to subunit inactivated influenza vaccine. Study outcomes and limitations: Each seasonal flu vaccination may recruit only limited new T cells, authors suggested.

This clonotype was detected only a few times. Antigen unknown. In TCRdb, the RT-PCR reads were re-called with MiXCR into one record per CDR3 protein. The repertoire holds approximately 500,000 distinct CDR3 sequences, with 14% as singletons. Trimming stripped 6 bases from V and 4 bases from J, with 12 bases between. There are 13 residues in the CDR3. Germline V CDR1 and CDR2: MNHNY, SVGAGI (reference sequence). The clonotype originates from a man aged 45-60 years who received an inactivated influenza vaccine. The chain joins TRBV6-6 to TRBJ2-5; TRBD2 is a possible D gene (6 bases). Here the sequenced sample was PBMCs from blood, taken less than 13 days after vaccination. CDR3: CASREGLGETQYF. CDR3 coding DNA: TGTGCCAGCAGGGAGGGGCTAGGAGAGACCCAGTACTTC.